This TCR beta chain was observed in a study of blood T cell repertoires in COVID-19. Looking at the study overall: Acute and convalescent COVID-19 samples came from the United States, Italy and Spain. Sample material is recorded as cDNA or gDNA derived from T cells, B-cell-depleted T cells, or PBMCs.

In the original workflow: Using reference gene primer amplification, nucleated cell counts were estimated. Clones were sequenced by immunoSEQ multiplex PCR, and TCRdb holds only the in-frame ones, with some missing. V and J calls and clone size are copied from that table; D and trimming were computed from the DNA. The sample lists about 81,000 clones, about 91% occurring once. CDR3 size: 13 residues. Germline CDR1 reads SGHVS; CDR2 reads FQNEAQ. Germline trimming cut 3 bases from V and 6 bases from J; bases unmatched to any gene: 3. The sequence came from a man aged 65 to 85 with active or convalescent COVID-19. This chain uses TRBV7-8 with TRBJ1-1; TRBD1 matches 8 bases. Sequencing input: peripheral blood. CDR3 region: CASSFGQGAEAFF. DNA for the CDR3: TGTGCCAGCAGCTTCGGACAGGGAGCTGAAGCTTTCTTT.